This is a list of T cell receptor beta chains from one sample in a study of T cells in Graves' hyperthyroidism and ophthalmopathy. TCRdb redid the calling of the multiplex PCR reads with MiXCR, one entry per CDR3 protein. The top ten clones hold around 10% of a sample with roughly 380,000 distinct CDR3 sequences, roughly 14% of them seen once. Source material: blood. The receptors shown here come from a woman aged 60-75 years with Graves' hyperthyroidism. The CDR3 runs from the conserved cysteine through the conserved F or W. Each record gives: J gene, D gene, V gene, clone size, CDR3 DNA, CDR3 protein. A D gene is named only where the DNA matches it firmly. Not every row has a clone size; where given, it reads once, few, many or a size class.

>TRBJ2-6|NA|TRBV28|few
TGTGCCAGCAGCAGGGGGGGGGGTAGGGCCAACGTCCTGACTTTC
CASSRGGGRANVLTF
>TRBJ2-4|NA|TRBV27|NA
TGTGCCAGCAGTCCGTCGCGGGCCAAAAACATTCAGTACTTC
CASSPSRAKNIQYF
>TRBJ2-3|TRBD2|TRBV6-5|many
TGTGCCAGCAGTTACTCGTCGGGACTAGCGGACACAGATACGCAGTATTTT
CASSYSSGLADTDTQYF
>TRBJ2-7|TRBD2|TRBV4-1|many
TGCGCCAGCAGCCAAGCGGAAGTAGCGGGGGACTACGAGCAGTACTTC
CASSQAEVAGDYEQYF
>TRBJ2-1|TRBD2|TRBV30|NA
TGTGCCTGGAGTACTAGCGGGAACTGGGATGAGCAGTTCTTC
CAWSTSGNWDEQFF
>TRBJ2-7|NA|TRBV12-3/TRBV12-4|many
TGTGCCAGCAGGGGGGCCCTTTTGTCTAGCGAGCAGTACTTC
CASRGALLSSEQYF
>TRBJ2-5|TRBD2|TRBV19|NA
TGTGCCAGCCAGTCCATAGCGGGAGGGCCCGGGGAGACCCAGTACTTC
CASQSIAGGPGETQYF
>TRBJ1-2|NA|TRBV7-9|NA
TGTGCCAGCAGCTCCAGGGGTTACGACTATGGCTACACCTTC
CASSSRGYDYGYTF
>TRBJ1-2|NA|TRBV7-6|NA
TGTGCCAGCAGCCTCGAAGCGACAGGCGGCTATGGCTACACCTTC
CASSLEATGGYGYTF
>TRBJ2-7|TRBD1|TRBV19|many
TGTGCCAGTAGCCCGACAGGGGGCTGGTCCTACGAGCAGTACTTC
CASSPTGGWSYEQYF
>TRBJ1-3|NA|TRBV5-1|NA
TGCGCCAGCAGCCCCCGGGACGGTACTGGAAACACCATATATTTT
CASSPRDGTGNTIYF
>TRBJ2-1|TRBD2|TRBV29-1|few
TGCAGCGTTGAACTAGCGGGAGGGCCTCGATCCTACAATGAGCAGTTCTTC
CSVELAGGPRSYNEQFF
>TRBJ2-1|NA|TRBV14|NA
TGTGCCAGCAGCCCCTGGGGCCGGCCGCCCAATGAGCAGTTCTTC
CASSPWGRPPNEQFF
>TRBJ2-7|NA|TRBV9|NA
TGTGCCAGCAGCGTAGGTCTAGCAGAGTACGAGCAGTACTTC
CASSVGLAEYEQYF
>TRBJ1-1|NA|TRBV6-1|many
TGTGCCGCCGTATTCGGGACGAACACTGAAGCTTTCTTT
CAAVFGTNTEAFF
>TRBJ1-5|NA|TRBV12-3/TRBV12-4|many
TGTGCCAGCAGTTTTGAGAATCAGCCCCAGCATTTT
CASSFENQPQHF
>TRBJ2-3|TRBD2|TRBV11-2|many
TGTGCCAGCAGCCCTGGGAGGACTAGCGGGAGCCCAGATACGCAGTATTTT
CASSPGRTSGSPDTQYF
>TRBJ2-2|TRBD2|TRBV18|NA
TGTGCCAGCTCACCACGGAGCGGGGCTAACACCGGGGAGCTGTTTTTT
CASSPRSGANTGELFF
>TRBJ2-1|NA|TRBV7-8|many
TGTGCCAGCAGCCCCCGGAGCCTGAGCTCCTACAATGAGCAGTTCTTC
CASSPRSLSSYNEQFF
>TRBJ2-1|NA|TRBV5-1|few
TGCGCCAGCAGCTTGAACACGGCTTACAATGAGCAGTTCTTC
CASSLNTAYNEQFF
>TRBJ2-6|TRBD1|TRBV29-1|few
TGCAGCGCCAGGGACAGGGGGGCCTCTGGGGCCAACGTCCTGACTTTC
CSARDRGASGANVLTF
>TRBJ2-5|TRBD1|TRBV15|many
TGTGCCACCAGCAGGACAGGGGGCACGGAGACCCAGTACTTC
CATSRTGGTETQYF
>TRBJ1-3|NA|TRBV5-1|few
TGCGCCAGCAGCTCCCACGACGGGAGCTCTGGAAACACCATATATTTT
CASSSHDGSSGNTIYF
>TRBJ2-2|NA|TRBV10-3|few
TGTGCCATCAGTGAGTCTGTCAGTTACACCGGGGAGCTGTTTTTT
CAISESVSYTGELFF
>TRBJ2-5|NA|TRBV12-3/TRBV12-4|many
TGTGCCAGCAGTTTCGGCCGCTTCCAAGAGACCCAGTACTTC
CASSFGRFQETQYF
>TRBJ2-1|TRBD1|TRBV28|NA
TGTGCCAGCAGCCACCCCGGGACAGGGACGTTTAATGAGCAGTTCTTC
CASSHPGTGTFNEQFF
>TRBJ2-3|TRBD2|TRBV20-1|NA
TGCAGTGCTAGAGATCCTAGCGGGAGGGCCGGGGCAGATACGCAGTATTTT
CSARDPSGRAGADTQYF
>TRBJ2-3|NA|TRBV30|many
TGTGCCTGGAGTGACGGACTTGGGAATACGCAGTATTTT
CAWSDGLGNTQYF
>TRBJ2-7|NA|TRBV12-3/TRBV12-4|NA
TGTGCCAGCAGACCCCGAGGGATTTCCCAGCAGTACTTC
CASRPRGISQQYF
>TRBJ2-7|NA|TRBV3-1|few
TGTGCCAGCAGCCAAGATCCGAGGGGCGGAACTTACTACGAGCAGTACTTC
CASSQDPRGGTYYEQYF
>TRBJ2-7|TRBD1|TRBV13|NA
TGTGCCAGCAGCTCCCCGGGACAGGGAGTATACGAGCAGTACTTC
CASSSPGQGVYEQYF
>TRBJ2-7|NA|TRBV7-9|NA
TGTGCCAGCAGCTTAACGGGACATGGGTACGAGCAGTACTTC
CASSLTGHGYEQYF
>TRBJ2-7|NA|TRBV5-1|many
TGCGCCAGCAGCTTGGAAGTCAGGGAGCACGAGCAGTACTTC
CASSLEVREHEQYF
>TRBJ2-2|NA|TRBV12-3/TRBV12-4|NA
TGTGCCAGCAGTAGAGCCCCGCCGGGAACCGGGGAGCTGTTTTTT
CASSRAPPGTGELFF
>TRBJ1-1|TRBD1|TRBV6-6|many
TGTGCCAGCAGTTACTCAAGGACAGGGGTTACTGAAGCTTTCTTT
CASSYSRTGVTEAFF
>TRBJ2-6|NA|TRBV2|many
TGTGCCAGCAGTGCCGGGGCCAACGTCCTGACTTTC
CASSAGANVLTF
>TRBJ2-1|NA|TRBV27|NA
TGTGCCAGCAGTCAGGGCAGGGTGTCGAATGAGCAGTTCTTC
CASSQGRVSNEQFF
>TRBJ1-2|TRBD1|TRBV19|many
TGTGCCAGTAGTCCCCGGGACAGAAACTATGGCTACACCTTC
CASSPRDRNYGYTF
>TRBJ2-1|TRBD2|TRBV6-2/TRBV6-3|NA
TGTGTCAGCAGTTACGGGACTAGTATCTATGAGCAGTTCTTC
CVSSYGTSIYEQFF
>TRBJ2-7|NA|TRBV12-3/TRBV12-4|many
TGTGCCAGCAGTTTACTTGGGGTACCCTACGAGCAGTACTTC
CASSLLGVPYEQYF
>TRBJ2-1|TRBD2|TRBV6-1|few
TGTGCCAGCACCTCGGGACTAGCGGAATCAAATGAGCAGTTCTTC
CASTSGLAESNEQFF
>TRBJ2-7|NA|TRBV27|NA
TGTGCCAGCAGTTTATCCTCTCCCTCCGAGCTGGGTTCCTACGAGCAGTACTTC
CASSLSSPSELGSYEQYF
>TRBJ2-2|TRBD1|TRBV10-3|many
TGTGCCATCAGTGCGCCGCGAAGGGGGCAAGACACCGGGGAGCTGTTTTTT
CAISAPRRGQDTGELFF
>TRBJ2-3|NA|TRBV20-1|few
TGCAGCGTTGAAGGTCCGGGCCACGAGGTGACAGATACGCAGTATTTT
CSVEGPGHEVTDTQYF
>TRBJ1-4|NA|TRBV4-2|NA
TGTGCCAGCAGCCAAGCTCCATCAGCAACTAATGAAAAACTGTTTTTT
CASSQAPSATNEKLFF
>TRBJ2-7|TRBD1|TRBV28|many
TGTGCCAGCAGTTCGGGACAGGGGGTCGACGAGCAGTACTTC
CASSSGQGVDEQYF
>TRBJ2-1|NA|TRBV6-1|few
TGTGCCAGCAGTGAAGGGACGGTGATCTACAATGAGCAGTTCTTC
CASSEGTVIYNEQFF
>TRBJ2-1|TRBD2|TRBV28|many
TGTGCCAGCACCCCGGGACTAGCCTACAATGAGCAGTTCTTC
CASTPGLAYNEQFF
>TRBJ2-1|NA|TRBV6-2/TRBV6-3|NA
TGTGCCAGCAGTCCCCCCGGTGAGCAGTTCTTC
CASSPPGEQFF
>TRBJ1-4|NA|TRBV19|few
TGTGCCAGTAGTAAAAGACAGCGCCCGAATGAAAAACTGTTTTTT
CASSKRQRPNEKLFF
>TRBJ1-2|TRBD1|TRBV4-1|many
TGCGCCAGCAGCCATGACAGGGGTTATGGCTACACCTTC
CASSHDRGYGYTF
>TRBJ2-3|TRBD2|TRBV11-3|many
TGTGCCAGCAGCTTAGGGCGGGAGGATCTGTCAGATACGCAGTATTTT
CASSLGREDLSDTQYF
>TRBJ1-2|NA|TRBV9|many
TGTGCCAGCAGCGTAGATGGCGACTATGGCTACACCTTC
CASSVDGDYGYTF
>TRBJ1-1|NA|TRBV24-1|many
TGTGCCACCAGTGGCCCCGCTTCGGGGGACACTGAAGCTTTCTTT
CATSGPASGDTEAFF
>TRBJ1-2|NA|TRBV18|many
TGTGCCAGCTCACAGGGCTTTGGCTACACCTTC
CASSQGFGYTF